This T cell receptor beta chain was retrieved from a study of cytomegalovirus exposure and HLA in healthy donors. The primer mix had 60 Vbeta and 13 Jbeta primers. Assay used: immunoSEQ multiplex PCR; TCRdb lists only in-frame clones, some missing. This table has 90,000 to 120,000 clones, roughly 70% appearing once. The CDR3 runs to 13 residues. Germline CDR1 GTSNPN, CDR2 SVGIG (reference sequence). The V segment lost 3 bases and the J segment 5 bases; nucleotides outside the gene matches: 4. Source material: PBMCs. This receptor was identified in a woman between 40 and 50 years old in good health and CMV-seropositive. The chain joins TRBV30 to TRBJ2-7; 10 nucleotides match TRBD2. CDR3 in DNA: TGTGCCTGGAGCCAAGGACTAGCGGACGAGCAGTACTTC. Its translation: CAWSQGLADEQYF.